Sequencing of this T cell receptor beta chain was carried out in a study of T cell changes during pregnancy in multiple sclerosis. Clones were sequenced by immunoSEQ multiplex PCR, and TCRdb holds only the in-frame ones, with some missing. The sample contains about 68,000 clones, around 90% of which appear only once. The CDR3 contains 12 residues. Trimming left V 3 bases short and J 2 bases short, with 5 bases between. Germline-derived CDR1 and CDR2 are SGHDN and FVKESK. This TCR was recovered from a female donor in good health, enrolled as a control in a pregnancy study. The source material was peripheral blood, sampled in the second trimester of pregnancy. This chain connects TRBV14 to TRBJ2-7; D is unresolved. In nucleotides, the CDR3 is TGTGCCAGCAGCCAGGTAGCCTACGAGCAGTACTTC. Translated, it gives CASSQVAYEQYF.